This passage covers 31 T cell receptor beta chains from one sample sequenced in a study of Epstein–Barr virus B cells in breast cancer. Their target antigens are unknown. Full V(D)J regions of alpha and beta chains were captured from RNA using SMARTer profiling. TCRdb reanalysed the 5' RACE reads using MiXCR and keeps one entry per CDR3 protein. Of about 2,000 distinct CDR3 sequences listed, approximately 15% were seen once; the top ten hold 30%. The sequenced material came from tumor-infiltrating lymphocytes expanded in culture. These receptor sequences come from a woman between 40 and 50 years old with triple-negative breast cancer.

Judged by abundance, this clonotype is medium-sized. The chain carries TRBV4-1 and TRBJ1-2; D gene ambiguous. The ends were cut back, 0 bases at V and 1 base at J, with 15 bases in the middle. This CDR3 contains 17 residues. Looked up from germline, CDR1 is MGHRA and CDR2 is YSYEKL. CDR3 region: CASSQELVASLNYGYTF. As DNA, the CDR3 is TGCGCCAGCAGCCAAGAACTGGTAGCCAGCCTTAACTATGGCTACACCTTC.

Details on this clonotype: Given a much more abundant clone one base away, this may be a read error. This chain joins TRBV12-3 or TRBV12-4 and TRBJ1-5; 7 bases line up with TRBD1. Trimming cost V 8 bases and J 6 bases; bases outside gene matches: 13. The CDR3 is 15 amino acids. The CDR3 bases are TGTGCCAGCTCCGCCTGGAAAGGGGGCAGTCAGCCCCAGCATTTT. This sequence encodes CASSAWKGGSQPQHF.

A few counts support this clonotype. The chain recombines TRBV27 with TRBJ2-3; perhaps D is TRBD1 or TRBD2 (5 bases each). Per the germline V gene, CDR1 is MNHEY and CDR2 is SMNVEV (reference sequence). Trimming removed 7 bases from V and 2 bases from J, with 13 bases in between. There are 14 residues in the CDR3. CDR3 protein: CASTPGAYTDTQYF. The CDR3 DNA sequence: TGTGCCAGCACCCCCGGGGCATACACAGATACGCAGTATTTT.

The chain employs TRBV6-1 and TRBJ1-2, with D unresolved. The CDR3 covers 12 residues. Per germline, CDR1 MNHNS and CDR2 SASEGT. Between the trimmed V and J ends, which lost 3 bases and 4 bases, there was a span of 6 bases. CDR3 coding DNA: TGTGCCAGCAGTGACATCGGCTATGGCTACACCTTC. Protein: CASSDIGYGYTF.

This clonotype showed up just once. V usage is TRBV20-1 and J usage is TRBJ2-1, with 8 bases fitting TRBD2. This CDR3 comprises 12 residues. From germline, CDR1 is DFQATT and CDR2 SNEGSKA (reference sequence). V was clipped by 6 bases and J by 10 bases; unmatched bases: 8. Written as DNA, the CDR3 is TGCAGTGCCAAGTCTCGGGAGGGCGAGCAGTTCTTC. It translates to CSAKSREGEQFF.

In this sample, this clonotype is large. The V call is TRBV27, the J call TRBJ2-7; perhaps TRBD2 as D (6 bases). Germline CDR1 MNHEY, CDR2 SMNVEV (reference sequence). This CDR3 is built from 15 residues. Deletions cut 0 bases from V and 6 bases from J, with 15 bases between. This chain's CDR3 is CASSLSGGLVGEQYF. In DNA form, the CDR3 reads TGTGCCAGCAGTTTATCTGGGGGGTTAGTAGGCGAGCAGTACTTC.

By share, this clonotype counts as medium-sized (0.01 to 0.1%). The chain recombines TRBV7-9 with TRBJ2-2, with TRBD2 matching 11 bases. Germline V CDR1 and CDR2: SEHNR, FQNEAQ (reference sequence). There are 15 residues in the CDR3. The J segment lost 7 bases and the V segment lost 5 bases, leaving 6 bases of the junction unmatched. CDR3 in amino acids: CASSTLAGEIGELFF. In DNA, the CDR3 is TGTGCCAGCAGCACACTAGCGGGAGAGATCGGGGAGCTGTTTTTT. Filled out from reference TRBV7-9 and TRBJ2-2, the complete variable domain reads DTGVSQNPRHKITKRGQNVTFRCDPISEHNRLYWYRQTLGQGPEFLTYFQNEAQLEKSRLLSDRFSAERPKGSFSTLEIQRTEQGDSAMYLCASSTLAGEIGELFFGEGSRLTVL.

By share, this clonotype ranks as large. The genes are TRBV5-1 and TRBJ2-3; no firm D call. V was trimmed by 4 bases and J by 2 bases, leaving 11 bases between them. This CDR3 is built from 14 residues. CDR1 is SGHRS and CDR2 is YFSETQ in the germline V gene. The CDR3 loop reads CASSGGRNTDTQYF. CDR3 DNA: TGCGCCAGCAGCGGCGGAAGGAACACAGATACGCAGTATTTT.

CDR3 amino acids: CASSLVLGSLREQYF. The CDR3 DNA reads as TGTGCCAGCAGCTTAGTCTTGGGTTCCCTCAGGGAGCAGTACTTC. The rearrangement joins TRBV7-8 to TRBJ2-7; D call uncertain. The germline V gene encodes CDR1 SGHVS and CDR2 FQNEAQ. This CDR3 has 15 residues. V was pared by 1 base and J by 7 bases, with 17 bases between. The full variable domain, in which reference TRBV7-8 and TRBJ2-7 provide the parts outside the CDR3, is GAGVSQSPRYKVAKRGQDVALRCDPISGHVSLFWYQQALGQGPEFLTYFQNEAQLDKSGLPSDRFFAERPEGSVSTLKIQRTQQEDSAVYLCASSLVLGSLREQYFGPGTRLTVT.

In regard to this clonotype: This may arise from a read error, as a much more abundant clone is one base away. The gene calls are TRBV18 and TRBJ2-7, with TRBD1 identical over 9 bases. In germline, CDR1 is KGHSH, CDR2 LQKENI. The CDR3 is 11 residues long. In DNA, the CDR3 is TGTGCCAGCTCCCCGGGGGACAGGGAACACTTC. Translating it yields CASSPGDREHF.

This clonotype has just a few counts. The DNA of the CDR3 is TGTGCCAGCAGCGTAATCGAAGGCAATGAGCAGTTCTTC. It specifies CASSVIEGNEQFF. The V call is TRBV9, the J call TRBJ2-1, with D unclear. Between the trimmed V and J ends, which lost 1 base and 6 bases, there was a span of 8 bases. The CDR3 runs to 13 residues. Germline V lookup: CDR1 SGDLS, CDR2 YYNGEE.

This clonotype is categorized as medium-sized. This rearrangement joins TRBV27 to TRBJ1-2; D call uncertain. The CDR3 is 13 amino acids. Deletions cut 10 bases from V and 4 bases from J, with 16 bases between. Germline CDR1 is MNHEY and CDR2 is SMNVEV (reference sequence). CDR3 loop: CATREMWGYGYTF. The CDR3 nucleotides read TGTGCCACCCGAGAGATGTGGGGCTATGGCTACACCTTC.

Note on this clonotype: This sequence may be a read error, since a much larger clone differs from it by one base. V and J are TRBV5-4 and TRBJ1-1; D is uncertain. Germline V gene data show CDR1 as SGHNT and CDR2 as YYREEE (reference sequence). CDR3 size: 14 residues. V was pared by 4 bases and J by 0 bases, with 10 bases between. The CDR3 loop is CASSAGKVNTEAFF. CDR3 bases: TGTGCCAGCAGCGCGGGAAAAGTGAACACTGAAGCTTTCTTT. Full variable domain (rest looked up from reference TRBV5-4 and TRBJ1-1): ETGVTQSPTHLIKTRGQQVTLRCSSQSGHNTVSWYQQALGQGPQFIFQYYREEENGRGNFPPRFSGLQFPNYSSELNVNALELDDSALYLCASSAGKVNTEAFFGQGTRLTVV.

On this clonotype: It differs at one base from a far larger clone, so likely a read error. CDR3 in amino acids: CASSHSGLRQVHNEQFF. CDR3 nucleotides: TGCGCCAGCAGCCACTCAGGGCTAAGACAGGTTCACAATGAGCAGTTCTTC. V and J are TRBV4-1 and TRBJ2-1; the D gene is possibly TRBD1 (6 bases). Germline-derived CDR1 and CDR2 are MGHRA and YSYEKL. The CDR3 runs to 17 residues. Trimming left V 3 bases short and J 5 bases short, with 20 bases between.

By frequency in the sample, this clonotype is large. The chain recombines TRBV13 with TRBJ1-2; 8 nucleotides align to TRBD1. The germline CDR1 and CDR2 sequences are PRHDT and FYEKMQ (reference sequence). V gave up 5 bases and J gave up 0 bases; unmatched junction bases: 8. The CDR3 consists of 16 residues. In DNA form, the CDR3 reads TGTGCCAGCAGCCCCGGACAGGGAAAAACTAACTATGGCTACACCTTC. It codes for CASSPGQGKTNYGYTF.

On this clonotype: A read error is possible here, since a much larger clone lies one base away. The rearrangement links TRBV27 to TRBJ1-2; no reliable D call. Germline CDR1 and CDR2: MNHEY and SMNVEV (reference sequence). The CDR3 extends over 14 amino acids. Trimming removed 5 bases at V and 7 bases at J, with 17 bases between. The CDR3 is CASSLLKNASGYTF. DNA for the CDR3: TGTGCCAGCAGTCTCCTGAAGAACGCGAGTGGCTACACCTTC.

This clonotype is termed large. V gene TRBV9 combines with J gene TRBJ2-7, with 12 positions matching TRBD1. CDR3 length equals 19 residues. Germline CDR1 is SGDLS and CDR2 is YYNGEE. J gave up 5 bases and V 4 bases, and 19 bases lay outside the gene matches. The CDR3 DNA is TGTGCCAGCAGCTACACACCGGGACAGGGGGCCACAGCGAGTGACGAGCAGTACTTC. This sequence encodes CASSYTPGQGATASDEQYF. Filled out from reference TRBV9 and TRBJ2-7, the complete variable domain reads DSGVTQTPKHLITATGQRVTLRCSPRSGDLSVYWYQQSLDQGLQFLIQYYNGEERAKGNILERFSAQQFPDLHSELNLSSLELGDSALYFCASSYTPGQGATASDEQYFGPGTRLTVT.

V and J are TRBV18 and TRBJ2-7, with D possibly TRBD2 on 5 matching bases. Trimming took off 3 bases at V and 2 bases at J, with 11 bases between the two ends. The CDR3 consists of 14 residues. Germline loops: CDR1 KGHSH, CDR2 LQKENI. CDR3 sequence (DNA): TGTGCCAGCTCACCCTCGGGGAATCCCTACGAGCAGTACTTC. Its translation is CASSPSGNPYEQYF.

At least ten counts were recorded for this clonotype. The V gene is TRBV5-1, the J gene TRBJ2-5, with 10 bases fitting TRBD2. The CDR3 is 15 residues long. V lost 3 bases and J lost 5; bases outside the gene matches: 7. Looked up from germline, CDR1 is SGHRS and CDR2 is YFSETQ. The CDR3 DNA sequence: TGCGCCAGCAGCTCAAGAGCGGGGGGGCTGGAGACCCAGTACTTC. Translating it yields CASSSRAGGLETQYF.

This clonotype has more than one count but fewer than ten. The chain recombines TRBV6-1 with TRBJ1-4; 10 bases align to TRBD1. There are 14 residues in the CDR3. The germline gives CDR1 MNHNS, CDR2 SASEGT. After removal of 5 bases from V and 5 bases from J, the junction contained 2 bases not matched to a gene. The CDR3 bases are TGTGCCAGCAGTATGGGACAGGGGAATGAAAAACTGTTTTTT. It is translated as CASSMGQGNEKLFF.

The gene calls are TRBV7-9 and TRBJ1-6; TRBD1 matches 7 bases. The CDR3 loop spans 16 amino acids. The V gene end was trimmed by 5 bases and the J gene end by 1 base; junction bases not matched to a gene: 5. Germline V gives CDR1 SEHNR, CDR2 FQNEAQ (reference sequence). Here the CDR3 DNA reads TGTGCCAGCAGCCAAAGACAGGGTTCCTATAATTCACCCCTCCACTTT. This gives the protein CASSQRQGSYNSPLHF.

This clonotype was detected ten times or more. The rearrangement joins TRBV5-6 to TRBJ2-7, with 7 bases matching TRBD1. CDR1 and CDR2 (germline): SGHDT, YYEEEE. V lost 0 bases to trimming and J lost 5 bases; unmatched junction nucleotides: 8. This CDR3 region has 15 residues. This CDR3 reads CASSLGQGMFHEQYF. The CDR3 coding sequence is TGTGCCAGCAGCTTGGGACAGGGTATGTTCCACGAGCAGTACTTC.

This clonotype was detected a few times. The rearrangement joins TRBV20-1 to TRBJ2-1; D may correspond to TRBD1 or TRBD2 (7 bases each). V gave up 5 bases and J gave up 2 bases, with 16 bases separating them. Germline-derived CDR1 and CDR2 are DFQATT and SNEGSKA (reference sequence). The CDR3 consists of 15 residues. The CDR3 nucleotides read TGCAGTGCTGAGAGGGGGCGGGGGACCTACAATGAGCAGTTCTTC. It codes for CSAERGRGTYNEQFF.

By frequency in the sample, this clonotype is large. V and J are TRBV20-1 and TRBJ2-7, with 8 bases matching TRBD2. Germline values: CDR1 DFQATT, CDR2 SNEGSKA (reference sequence). This CDR3 contains 15 residues. V lost 3 bases, J lost 3 bases, and 10 bases stayed unmatched. The CDR3 is CSASTGGVSVYEQYF. As DNA, the CDR3 is TGCAGTGCTAGTACCGGGGGGGTTAGCGTCTACGAGCAGTACTTC.

By frequency in the sample, this clonotype is medium-sized. The chain has TRBV20-1 and TRBJ1-2, with 9 nucleotides matching TRBD1. The CDR3 is 17 amino acids. V gave up 6 bases and J gave up 8 bases; unmatched junction bases: 22. Germline V gene data show CDR1 as DFQATT and CDR2 as SNEGSKA (reference sequence). CDR3 nucleotides: TGCAGTGCCATCCCGCCGGGACAGGGCCCTTCTTTTGGGGGCTACACCTTC. It is translated as CSAIPPGQGPSFGGYTF.

As to this clonotype: A far larger clone lies a single base away; this is likely a read error. This chain joins TRBV5-1 and TRBJ2-1; D gene ambiguous. CDR3 size: 13 residues. With 0 bases removed from V and 10 bases from J, the gap between germline ends came to 11 bases. The germline gives CDR1 SGHRS, CDR2 YFSETQ. Here the CDR3 reads CASSLGHSYEQFF. The CDR3 region has the DNA TGCGCCAGCAGCTTGGGACATTCCTACGAGCAGTTCTTC.

In its sample, this clonotype is medium-sized (0.01 to 0.1%). This chain joins TRBV7-3 and TRBJ2-3; possibly TRBD1 for D (5 bases). Trimming took off 4 bases at V and 2 bases at J, with 13 bases between the two ends. The germline V gene has CDR1 SGHTA and CDR2 FQGTGA. This CDR3 spans 15 amino acids. In DNA, the CDR3 is TGTGCCAGCAGCTCGTCAGGGAATCCCACAGATACGCAGTATTTT. This codes for CASSSSGNPTDTQYF.

Within the sample, this clonotype is large. Here the CDR3 DNA reads TGCAGTGCTAGAGAAATAGCGGGACGCAATGAGCAGTTCTTC. Its translation is CSAREIAGRNEQFF. The V and J genes are TRBV20-1 and TRBJ2-1, with 8 bases aligning to TRBD2. This CDR3 contains 14 residues. J was trimmed by 6 bases and V by 0 bases; bases with no gene match: 4. Per the germline V gene, CDR1 is DFQATT and CDR2 is SNEGSKA (reference sequence).

This clonotype is judged medium-sized. The genes are TRBV28 and TRBJ1-5; the D is unclear. Germline values: CDR1 MDHEN, CDR2 SYDVKM. The CDR3 covers 15 residues. Trimming cost V 5 bases and J 1 base, with 12 bases left between them. The CDR3 DNA is TGTGCCAGCAGTCCTCCCGACGGAAGCAATCAGCCCCAGCATTTT. Translated: CASSPPDGSNQPQHF.

V and J are TRBV6-1 and TRBJ2-7; D could derive from TRBD1 or TRBD2 (7 bases each). The germline gives CDR1 MNHNS, CDR2 SASEGT. This CDR3 comprises 12 residues. The ends were cut back, 7 bases at V and 7 bases at J, with 14 bases in the middle. CDR3: CASMGRGGEQYF. In nucleotides, the CDR3 is TGTGCCAGCATGGGCAGGGGGGGGGAGCAGTACTTC.

This clonotype is medium-sized. The rearrangement links TRBV20-1 to TRBJ2-7; D remains unclear. CDR3 length: 15 residues. The V gene lost 0 bases and the J gene lost 6 bases, with 18 bases spanning the gap. Germline CDR1 and CDR2: DFQATT and SNEGSKA (reference sequence). The CDR3 loop is CSAREHGSKWGEQYF. The CDR3, as DNA: TGCAGTGCTAGAGAGCACGGGTCTAAATGGGGCGAGCAGTACTTC.